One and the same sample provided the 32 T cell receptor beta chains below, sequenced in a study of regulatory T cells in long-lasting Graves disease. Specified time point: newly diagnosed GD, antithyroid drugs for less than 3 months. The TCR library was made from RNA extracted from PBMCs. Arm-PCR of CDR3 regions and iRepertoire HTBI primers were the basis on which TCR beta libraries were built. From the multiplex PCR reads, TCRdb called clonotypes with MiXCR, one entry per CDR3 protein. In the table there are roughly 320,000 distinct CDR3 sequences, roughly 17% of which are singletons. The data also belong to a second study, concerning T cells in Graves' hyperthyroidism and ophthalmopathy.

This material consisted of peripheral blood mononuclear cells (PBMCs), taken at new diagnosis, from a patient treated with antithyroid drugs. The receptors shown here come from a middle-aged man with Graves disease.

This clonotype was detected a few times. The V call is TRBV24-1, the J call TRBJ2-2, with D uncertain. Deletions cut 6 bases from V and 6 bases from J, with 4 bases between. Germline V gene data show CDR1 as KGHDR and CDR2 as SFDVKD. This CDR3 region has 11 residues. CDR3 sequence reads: CATSWSGELFF. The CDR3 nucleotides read TGTGCCACCAGTTGGTCCGGGGAGCTGTTTTTT.

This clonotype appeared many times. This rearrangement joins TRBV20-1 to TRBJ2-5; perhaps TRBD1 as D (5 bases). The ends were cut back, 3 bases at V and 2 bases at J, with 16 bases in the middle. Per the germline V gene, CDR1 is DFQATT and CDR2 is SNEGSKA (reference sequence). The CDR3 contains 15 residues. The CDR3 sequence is CSASGATEKQETQYF. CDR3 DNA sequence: TGCAGTGCTAGCGGCGCGACAGAGAAACAAGAGACCCAGTACTTC.

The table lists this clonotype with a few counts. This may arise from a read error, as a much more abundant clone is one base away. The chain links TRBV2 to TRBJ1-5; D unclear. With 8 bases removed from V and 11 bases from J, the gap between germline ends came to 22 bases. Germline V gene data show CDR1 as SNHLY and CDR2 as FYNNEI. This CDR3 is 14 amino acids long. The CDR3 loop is CASSSSGSKQSQHF. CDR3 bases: TGTGCCAGCTCCTCCTCAGGTTCAAAACAGTCCCAGCATTTT.

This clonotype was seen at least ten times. CDR3 in DNA: TGTGCCAGCAGTTACTCAGCCTACCCCACTAGCGGAGCCTACAATGAGCAGTTCTTC. This codes for CASSYSAYPTSGAYNEQFF. The J gene is TRBJ2-1, the V gene TRBV6-5; 8 nucleotides agree with TRBD2. The length of the CDR3 is 19 residues. V was pared by 0 bases and J by 2 bases, with 12 bases of the junction left unmatched. The germline V gene has CDR1 MNHEY and CDR2 SVGAGI.

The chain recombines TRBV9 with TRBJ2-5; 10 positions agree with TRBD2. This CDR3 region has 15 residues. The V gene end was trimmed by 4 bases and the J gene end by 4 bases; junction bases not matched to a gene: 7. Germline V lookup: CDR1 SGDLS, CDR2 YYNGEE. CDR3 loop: CASSPQRGGLETQYF. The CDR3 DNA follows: TGTGCCAGCAGCCCCCAGCGGGGGGGCTTAGAGACCCAGTACTTC.

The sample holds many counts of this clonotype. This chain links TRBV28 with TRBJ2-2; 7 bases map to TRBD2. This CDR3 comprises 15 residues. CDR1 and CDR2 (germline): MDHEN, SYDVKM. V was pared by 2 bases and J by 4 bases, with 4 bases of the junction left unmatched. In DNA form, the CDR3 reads TGTGCCAGCAGTTTACCTGGCGGGGGCACCGGGGAGCTGTTTTTT. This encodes CASSLPGGGTGELFF.

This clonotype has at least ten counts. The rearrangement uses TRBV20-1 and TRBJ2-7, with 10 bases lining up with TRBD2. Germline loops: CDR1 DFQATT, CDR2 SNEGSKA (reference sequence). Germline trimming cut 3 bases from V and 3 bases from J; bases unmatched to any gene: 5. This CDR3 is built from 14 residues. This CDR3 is CSASSGGPNYEQYF. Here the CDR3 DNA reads TGCAGTGCTAGTAGCGGGGGGCCCAACTACGAGCAGTACTTC.

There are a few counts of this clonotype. CDR3 in amino acids: CATSTGTGGTDTQYF. The CDR3 region has the DNA TGTGCCACCTCTACCGGGACAGGGGGAACAGATACGCAGTATTTT. The J gene is TRBJ2-3, the V gene TRBV10-3, with TRBD1 matching over 11 bases. The CDR3 runs to 15 residues. V shed 10 bases and J 3 bases; nucleotides not matched to a gene: 9. CDR1 ENHRY and CDR2 SYGVKD come from the germline V gene.

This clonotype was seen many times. The CDR3 loop is CASSQEAAGGETQYF. CDR3 nucleotide sequence: TGTGCCAGCAGCCAAGAGGCAGCAGGGGGGGAGACCCAGTACTTC. This chain joins TRBV3-1 and TRBJ2-5, with D possibly matching TRBD1 (7 bases). The germline V gene has CDR1 LGHDT and CDR2 YNNKEL (reference sequence). The CDR3 is 15 amino acids. V lost 0 bases, J lost 5 bases, and 13 bases lay in between.

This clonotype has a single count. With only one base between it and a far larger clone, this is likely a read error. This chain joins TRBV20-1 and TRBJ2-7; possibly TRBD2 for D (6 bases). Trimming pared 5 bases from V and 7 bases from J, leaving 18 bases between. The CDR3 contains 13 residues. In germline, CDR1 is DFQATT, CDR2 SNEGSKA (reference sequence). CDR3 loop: CSAPRDGRNEQYF. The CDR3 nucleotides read TGCAGTGCTCCCCGCGATGGGAGGAATGAGCAGTACTTC.

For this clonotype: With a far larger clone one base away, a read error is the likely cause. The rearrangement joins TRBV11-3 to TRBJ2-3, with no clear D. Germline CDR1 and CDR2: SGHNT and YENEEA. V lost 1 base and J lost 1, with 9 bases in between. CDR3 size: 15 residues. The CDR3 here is CASSLGPSGTDTQYF. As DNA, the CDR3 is TGTGCCAGCAGCTTAGGACCTTCTGGCACAGATACGCAGTATTTT.

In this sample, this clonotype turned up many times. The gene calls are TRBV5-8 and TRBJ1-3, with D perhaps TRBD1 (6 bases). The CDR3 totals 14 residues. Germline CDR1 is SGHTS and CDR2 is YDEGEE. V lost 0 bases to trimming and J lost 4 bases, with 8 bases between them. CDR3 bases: TGTGCCAGCAGCTTGGAACAGGGAGGAAACACCATATATTTT. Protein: CASSLEQGGNTIYF.

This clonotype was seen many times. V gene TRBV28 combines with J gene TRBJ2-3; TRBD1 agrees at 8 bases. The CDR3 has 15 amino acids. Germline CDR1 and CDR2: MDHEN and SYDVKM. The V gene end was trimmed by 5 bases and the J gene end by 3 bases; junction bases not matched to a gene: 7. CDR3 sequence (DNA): TGTGCCAGCAGTCCAGGGGACAGGCGTACAGATACGCAGTATTTT. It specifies CASSPGDRRTDTQYF. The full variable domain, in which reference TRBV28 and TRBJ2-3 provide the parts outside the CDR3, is DVKVTQSSRYLVKRTGEKVFLECVQDMDHENMFWYRQDPGLGLRLIYFSYDVKMKEKGDIPEGYSVSREKKERFSLILESASTNQTSMYLCASSPGDRRTDTQYFGPGTRLTVL.

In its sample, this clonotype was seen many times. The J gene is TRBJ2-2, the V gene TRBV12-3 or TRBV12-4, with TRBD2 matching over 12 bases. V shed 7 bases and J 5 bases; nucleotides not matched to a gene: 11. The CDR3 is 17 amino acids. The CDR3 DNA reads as TGTGCCAGCACCCTTCTAGCGGGGGGGACTTTTACCGGGGAGCTGTTTTTT. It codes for CASTLLAGGTFTGELFF.

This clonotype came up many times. CDR3 DNA sequence: TGTGCCAGCAGCGCTGGCAGGGGTTCCACTGAAGCTTTCTTT. Translating gives CASSAGRGSTEAFF. This chain connects TRBV5-5 to TRBJ1-1; perhaps TRBD1 as D (6 bases). The V gene lost 4 bases and the J gene lost 4 bases, with 14 bases spanning the gap. Germline CDR1 is SGHKS and CDR2 is YYEKEE (reference sequence). The CDR3 spans 14 residues.

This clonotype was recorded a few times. In nucleotides, the CDR3 is TGTGCCACCAGTGTGGGCGACGACTACAATGAGCAGTTCTTC. It translates to CATSVGDDYNEQFF. The gene calls are TRBV24-1 and TRBJ2-1, with D uncertain. Germline V gene data show CDR1 as KGHDR and CDR2 as SFDVKD. The V end was cut by 5 bases, the J end by 3 bases, with 10 bases between. The CDR3 totals 14 residues.

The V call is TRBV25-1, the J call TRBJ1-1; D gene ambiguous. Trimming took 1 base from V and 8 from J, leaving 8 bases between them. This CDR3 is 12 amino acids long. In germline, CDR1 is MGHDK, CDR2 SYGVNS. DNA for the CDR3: TGTGCCAGCAGTGAATCGTCAGAGGAAGCTTTCTTT. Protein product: CASSESSEEAFF.

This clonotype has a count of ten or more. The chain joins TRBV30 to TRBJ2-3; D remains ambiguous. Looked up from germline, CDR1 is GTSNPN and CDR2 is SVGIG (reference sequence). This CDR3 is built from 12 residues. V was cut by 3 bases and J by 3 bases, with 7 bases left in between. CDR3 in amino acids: CAWRTWTDTQYF. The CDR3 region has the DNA TGTGCCTGGAGGACTTGGACAGATACGCAGTATTTT. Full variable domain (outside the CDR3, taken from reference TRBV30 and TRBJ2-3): SQTIHQWPATLVQPVGSPLSLECTVEGTSNPNLYWYRQAAGRGLQLLFYSVGIGQISSEVPQNLSASRPQDRQFILSSKKLLLSDSGFYLCAWRTWTDTQYFGPGTRLTVL.

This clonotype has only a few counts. Here the CDR3 reads CASSLGGDSLNTEAFF. The CDR3 DNA follows: TGTGCCAGCAGCTTAGGGGGGGACAGCTTGAACACTGAAGCTTTCTTT. This chain joins TRBV7-9 and TRBJ1-1; 7 bases are shared with TRBD1. CDR3 length: 16 amino acids. V trimming: 1 base; J trimming: 0 bases; junction bases outside the gene matches: 5. Looked up from germline, CDR1 is SEHNR and CDR2 is FQNEAQ (reference sequence).

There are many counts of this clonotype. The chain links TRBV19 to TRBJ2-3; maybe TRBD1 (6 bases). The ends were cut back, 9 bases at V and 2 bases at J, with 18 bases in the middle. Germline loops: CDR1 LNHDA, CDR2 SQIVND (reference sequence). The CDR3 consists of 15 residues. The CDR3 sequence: CASSFPGHITDTQYF. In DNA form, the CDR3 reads TGTGCCAGCAGTTTCCCGGGACACATCACAGATACGCAGTATTTT.

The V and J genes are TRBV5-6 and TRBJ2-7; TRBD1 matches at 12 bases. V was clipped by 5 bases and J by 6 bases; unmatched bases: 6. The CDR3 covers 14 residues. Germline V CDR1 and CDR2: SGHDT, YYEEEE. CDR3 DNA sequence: TGTGCCAGCAGATCCGGGACAGGGGGCATCGAGCAGTACTTC. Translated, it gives CASRSGTGGIEQYF.

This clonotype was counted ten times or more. CDR3 region: CASSYRQGSTNEKLFF. For the CDR3, the DNA is TGTGCCAGCAGCTATAGGCAGGGTTCTACTAATGAAAAACTGTTTTTT. V gene TRBV11-2 combines with J gene TRBJ1-4; maybe TRBD1 (5 bases). Trimming shortened V by 4 bases and J by 2 bases, and 14 bases separated the two germline ends. The CDR3 consists of 16 residues. Per the germline V gene, CDR1 is SGHAT and CDR2 is FQNNGV.

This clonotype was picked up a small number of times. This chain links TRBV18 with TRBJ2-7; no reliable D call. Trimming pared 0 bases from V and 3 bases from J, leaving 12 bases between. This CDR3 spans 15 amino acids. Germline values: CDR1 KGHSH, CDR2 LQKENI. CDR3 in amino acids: CASSPPSRPDYEQYF. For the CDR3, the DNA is TGTGCCAGCTCACCACCTAGCAGACCTGACTACGAGCAGTACTTC.

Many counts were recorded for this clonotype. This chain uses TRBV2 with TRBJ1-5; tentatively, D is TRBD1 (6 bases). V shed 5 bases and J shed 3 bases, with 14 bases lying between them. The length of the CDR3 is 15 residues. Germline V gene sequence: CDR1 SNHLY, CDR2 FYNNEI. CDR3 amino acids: CASSQQGQVNQPQHF. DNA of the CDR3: TGTGCCAGCAGTCAACAGGGCCAAGTCAATCAGCCCCAGCATTTT.

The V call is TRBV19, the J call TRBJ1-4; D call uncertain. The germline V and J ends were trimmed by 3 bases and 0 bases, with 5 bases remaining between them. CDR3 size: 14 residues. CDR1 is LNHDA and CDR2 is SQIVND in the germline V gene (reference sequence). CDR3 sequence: CASSISTTNEKLFF. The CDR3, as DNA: TGTGCCAGTAGTATTTCTACAACTAATGAAAAACTGTTTTTT.

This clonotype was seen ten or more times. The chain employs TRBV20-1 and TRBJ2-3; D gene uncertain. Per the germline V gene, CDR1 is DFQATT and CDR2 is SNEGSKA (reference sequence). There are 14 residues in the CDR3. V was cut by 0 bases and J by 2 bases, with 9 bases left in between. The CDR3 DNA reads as TGCAGTGCTAGAGATCTTAGGCTCACAGATACGCAGTATTTT. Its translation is CSARDLRLTDTQYF.

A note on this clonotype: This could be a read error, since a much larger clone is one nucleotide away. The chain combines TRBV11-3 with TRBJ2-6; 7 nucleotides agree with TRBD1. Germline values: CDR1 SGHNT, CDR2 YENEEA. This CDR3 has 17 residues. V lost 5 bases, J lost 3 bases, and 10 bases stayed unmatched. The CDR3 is CASSGVQGGGGANVLTF. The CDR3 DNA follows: TGTGCCAGCAGCGGAGTCCAAGGGGGCGGTGGGGCCAACGTCCTGACTTTC.

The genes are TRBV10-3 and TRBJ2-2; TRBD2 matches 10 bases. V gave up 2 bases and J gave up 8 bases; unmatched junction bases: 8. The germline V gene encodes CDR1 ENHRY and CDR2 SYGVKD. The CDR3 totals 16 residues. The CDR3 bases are TGTGCCATCAGTGAGCGGCTAGCGGGGGCCGCAGGGGAGCTGTTTTTT. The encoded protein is CAISERLAGAAGELFF.

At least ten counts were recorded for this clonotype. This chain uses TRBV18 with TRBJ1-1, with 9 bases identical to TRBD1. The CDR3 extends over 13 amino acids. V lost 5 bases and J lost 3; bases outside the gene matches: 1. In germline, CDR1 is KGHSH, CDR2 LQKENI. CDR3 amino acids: CASSWTGDTEAFF. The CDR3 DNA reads TGTGCCAGCTCATGGACAGGGGACACTGAAGCTTTCTTT. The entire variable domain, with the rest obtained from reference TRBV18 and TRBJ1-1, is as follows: NAGVMQNPRHLVRRRGQEARLRCSPMKGHSHVYWYRQLPEEGLKFMVYLQKENIIDESGMPKERFSAEFPKEGPSILRIQQVVRGDSAAYFCASSWTGDTEAFFGQGTRLTVV.

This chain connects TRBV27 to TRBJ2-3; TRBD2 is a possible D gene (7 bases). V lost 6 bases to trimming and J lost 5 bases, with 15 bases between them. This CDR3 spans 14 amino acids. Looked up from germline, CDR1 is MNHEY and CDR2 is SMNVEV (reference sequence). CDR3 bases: TGTGCCAGCAGCAGGCGGGGGCGGGGAGATACGCAGTATTTT. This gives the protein CASSRRGRGDTQYF.

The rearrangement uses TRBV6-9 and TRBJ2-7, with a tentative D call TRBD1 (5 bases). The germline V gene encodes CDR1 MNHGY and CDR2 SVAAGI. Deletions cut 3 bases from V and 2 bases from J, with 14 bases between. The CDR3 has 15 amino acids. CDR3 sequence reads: CASSYSKSRAYEQYF. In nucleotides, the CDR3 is TGTGCCAGCAGTTACTCGAAATCCAGGGCCTACGAGCAGTACTTC.

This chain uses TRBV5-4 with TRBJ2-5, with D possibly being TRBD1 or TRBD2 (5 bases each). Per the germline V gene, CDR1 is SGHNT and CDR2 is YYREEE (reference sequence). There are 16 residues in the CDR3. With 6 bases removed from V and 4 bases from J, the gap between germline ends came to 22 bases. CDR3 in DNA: TGTGCCAGCACCACCCAGGGTTCGGGGTCGGGAGAGACCCAGTACTTC. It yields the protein CASTTQGSGSGETQYF.